This T cell receptor beta chain appears in the sequencing data of a study of T cell responses to AZD1222 COVID-19 vaccine. Germline lookup yields CDR1 SQVTM and CDR2 ANQGSEA. The CDR3 spans 13 residues. Trimming took off 2 bases at V and 4 bases at J, with 10 bases between the two ends. Profiled with immunoSEQ multiplex PCR; TCRdb holds only in-frame clones, not every one. Among 130,000 to 150,000 clones listed, just over 90% were seen once. In its sample, this clone was seen once. The starting material was peripheral blood, obtained on day 0 of AZD1222 vaccination. This TCR was recovered from an adult in good health. The V gene is TRBV29-1, the J gene TRBJ2-3; D possibly matches TRBD1 or TRBD2 (7 bases each). The DNA of the CDR3 is TGCAGCGTTGAACAGGGGGGGGCAGATACGCAGTATTTT. Translating it yields CSVEQGGADTQYF.